The 17 T cell receptor beta chains given below trace back to one sample, sequenced in a study of technical replicates of blood from a handful of donors. The assay was immunoSEQ multiplex PCR, and TCRdb's table has in-frame clones only and misses some. The table shows more than 70,000 clones, with 80% to 95% occurring only once. The sample consisted of T cells isolated from PBMCs. Receptors were obtained from a human donor in good health.

This rearrangement joins TRBV6-1 to TRBJ1-2, with a possible D match to TRBD1 (5 bases). Germline CDR1 MNHNS, CDR2 SASEGT. Trimming removed 6 bases at V and 5 bases at J, with 16 bases between. The CDR3 runs 14 residues. The CDR3 is CASSGGGVGYGYTF. Here the CDR3 DNA reads TGTGCCAGCAGCGGTGGGGGGGTAGGGTATGGCTACACCTTC.

The rearrangement joins TRBV7-8 to TRBJ2-3; the D gene is possibly TRBD2 (7 bases). Germline values: CDR1 SGHVS, CDR2 FQNEAQ. The CDR3 is 15 amino acids. Trimming took 1 base from V and 2 from J, leaving 10 bases between them. This chain's CDR3 is CASSLVRGATDTQYF. The CDR3 bases are TGTGCCAGCAGCTTAGTTCGGGGGGCCACAGATACGCAGTATTTT.

This chain uses TRBV5-1 with TRBJ1-4; D remains unclear. V dropped 4 bases and J dropped 0 bases, with 16 bases sitting between them. The CDR3 consists of 17 residues. Germline-derived CDR1 and CDR2 are SGHRS and YFSETQ. The CDR3 spells CASSRSGTPATNEKLFF. The CDR3 DNA is TGCGCCAGCAGCAGGAGTGGTACGCCCGCAACTAATGAAAAACTGTTTTTT.

This chain uses TRBV4-2 with TRBJ2-7; the match to TRBD2 covers 13 bases. The length of the CDR3 is 20 residues. Germline assignment: CDR1 LGHNA and CDR2 YNFKEQ. V was clipped by 1 base and J by 3 bases; unmatched bases: 15. The CDR3 nucleotides are TGTGCCAGCAGCCAAGTACAGACTAGCGGGAGGAACTCCCCCTACTACGAGCAGTACTTC. It is translated as CASSQVQTSGRNSPYYEQYF.

The gene calls are TRBV27 and TRBJ2-7; 10 bases are shared with TRBD2. This CDR3 contains 19 residues. V shed 3 bases and J 2 bases; nucleotides not matched to a gene: 16. The germline CDR1 and CDR2 sequences are MNHEY and SMNVEV (reference sequence). The CDR3 here is CASSFIYRPSGRPTYEQYF. The CDR3 DNA sequence: TGTGCCAGCAGTTTTATCTATAGGCCTAGCGGGAGACCCACCTACGAGCAGTACTTC.

The rearrangement uses TRBV30 and TRBJ1-6; TRBD1 aligns across 7 bases. The CDR3 spans 14 residues. The J segment lost 10 bases and the V segment lost 5 bases, leaving 11 bases of the junction unmatched. CDR1 and CDR2 from the germline V gene are GTSNPN and SVGIG (reference sequence). The CDR3 DNA is TGTGCCTGGGATTCCGGGACAGTGAACTCACCCCTCCACTTT. This codes for CAWDSGTVNSPLHF.

The chain recombines TRBV28 with TRBJ2-2, with a weak D call TRBD2 (6 bases). CDR1 and CDR2 from the germline V gene are MDHEN and SYDVKM. Deletions cut 3 bases from V and 6 bases from J, with 17 bases between. The CDR3 is made up of 16 amino acids. The CDR3 nucleotides are TGTGCCAGCAGTTTGCCCCTACTAGCCCCTCCCGGGGAGCTGTTTTTT. Translation: CASSLPLLAPPGELFF.

The chain combines TRBV6-6 with TRBJ2-2; a weak D match, TRBD2 (5 bases). The V gene lost 2 bases and the J gene lost 8 bases, with 9 bases spanning the gap. Germline assignment: CDR1 MNHNY and CDR2 SVGAGI (reference sequence). The CDR3 consists of 13 residues. CDR3 nucleotide sequence: TGTGCCAGCAGTTACCAGAGGGAAGGGGAGCTGTTTTTT. This translates into CASSYQREGELFF.

The chain is built from TRBV13 and TRBJ2-7; D not resolved. CDR3 length: 14 amino acids. From germline, CDR1 is PRHDT and CDR2 FYEKMQ (reference sequence). V lost 1 base, J lost 3 bases, and 10 bases lay in between. The CDR3 region has the DNA TGTGCCAGCAGCTTAGCTCTGAGACACTACGAGCAGTACTTC. Amino acids: CASSLALRHYEQYF.

The rearrangement links TRBV9 to TRBJ2-7; tentative D call: TRBD1 (5 bases). Trimming took 5 bases from V and 1 from J, leaving 13 bases between them. Germline CDR1 is SGDLS and CDR2 is YYNGEE. The CDR3 contains 14 residues. The chain's CDR3 is CASSRGHESYEQYF. The CDR3 bases are TGTGCCAGCAGTAGGGGTCATGAATCCTACGAGCAGTACTTC.

The chain links TRBV9 to TRBJ2-1; 8 bases are shared with TRBD2. V lost 3 bases and J lost 4; bases outside the gene matches: 6. This CDR3 has 15 residues. Germline CDR1 and CDR2: SGDLS and YYNGEE. CDR3 residues: CASSARGAIYNEQFF. DNA for the CDR3: TGTGCCAGCAGCGCGCGGGGGGCGATATACAATGAGCAGTTCTTC.

A few counts support this clone. The gene calls are TRBV19 and TRBJ1-1; D is ambiguous. The CDR3 extends over 12 amino acids. The V and J ends lost 5 bases and 5 bases respectively, with 9 bases between them. Germline CDR1 and CDR2: LNHDA and SQIVND (reference sequence). Here the CDR3 reads CASSQRATEAFF. The CDR3 bases are TGTGCCAGTAGTCAGCGAGCTACTGAAGCTTTCTTT.

The chain has TRBV5-1 and TRBJ2-7; 11 positions match TRBD2. The CDR3 totals 24 residues. CDR1 is SGHRS, CDR2 YFSETQ, per germline. The junction had 28 bases not matched to a gene; V was cut back by 2 bases and J by 0 bases. Written as DNA, the CDR3 is TGCGCCAGCAGCTTTTTAGAGGTAGGGACCGTGAGCGTGACTAGCGGGACAAACTCCTACGAGCAGTACTTC. It translates to CASSFLEVGTVSVTSGTNSYEQYF.

In DNA form, the CDR3 reads TGTGCCAGCAGCCTCCACAGGGCTGACGAGCAGTACTTC. Its protein product is CASSLHRADEQYF. V gene TRBV9 combines with J gene TRBJ2-7; a possible D gene is TRBD1 (6 bases). The germline gives CDR1 SGDLS, CDR2 YYNGEE. V was trimmed by 4 bases and J by 5 bases, leaving 13 bases between them. The CDR3 length is 13 residues.

The chain is built from TRBV11-3 and TRBJ2-2, with no clear D. V was pared by 4 bases and J by 1 base, with 4 bases between. The CDR3 spans 13 residues. Germline CDR1 is SGHNT and CDR2 is YENEEA. The CDR3 loop is CASSSGNTGELFF. In DNA form, the CDR3 reads TGTGCCAGCAGCTCGGGGAACACCGGGGAGCTGTTTTTT. The entire variable domain, with the rest obtained from reference TRBV11-3 and TRBJ2-2, is as follows: EAGVVQSPRYKIIEKKQPVAFWCNPISGHNTLYWYLQNLGQGPELLIRYENEEAVDDSQLPKDRFSAERLKGVDSTLKIQPAELGDSAVYLCASSSGNTGELFFGEGSRLTVL.

This clone was recorded once. V and J are TRBV13 and TRBJ2-7; 9 bases are shared with TRBD2. The CDR3 is made up of 16 amino acids. Germline-derived CDR1 and CDR2 are PRHDT and FYEKMQ (reference sequence). The ends lost 5 bases at V and 1 base at J; junction bases unmatched: 9. The CDR3 DNA sequence: TGTGCCAGCAGCCCAACGACTAGCGGCTCTTCCTACGAGCAGTACTTC. This translates into CASSPTTSGSSYEQYF.

This clone was picked up one time. The genes are TRBV2 and TRBJ1-6, with 8 bases identical to TRBD1. The germline gives CDR1 SNHLY, CDR2 FYNNEI. V shed 4 bases and J 9 bases; nucleotides not matched to a gene: 2. The CDR3 has 13 residues. The CDR3 bases are TGTGCCAGCAGTGGGACAGGGATTTCACCCCTCCACTTT. It translates to CASSGTGISPLHF.